This T cell receptor beta chain was recovered during a study of T cells in Graves' hyperthyroidism and ophthalmopathy. Study-wide findings and caveats: Most thyroid clonotypes with frequency above 0.001 were detected in blood. Stable hyperthyroidism was told apart from ophthalmopathy by a model built on 13 V-J features.

Trimming left V 3 bases short and J 0 bases short, with 18 bases between. The germline V gene has CDR1 LGHNA and CDR2 YNFKEQ. The CDR3 consists of 17 residues. Concerning this clonotype itself: Its antigen is as yet unknown.

Amplified regions were TCR beta CDR3 sequences from RNA transcripts. Initially, a first-round RT-PCR of the TCR CDR3 employed the HTBI primer set. TCRdb reprocessed the multiplex PCR reads via MiXCR and lists one record per CDR3 protein. The table records hundreds of thousands of distinct CDR3 sequences, less than 15% of them present only once. Sequenced input: blood. The rearrangement joins TRBV4-2 to TRBJ2-7, with D possibly being TRBD1 or TRBD2 (7 bases each). The TCR sequence derives from a woman aged 18-29 years with Graves' hyperthyroidism. CDR3: CASSQPGGGGSSYEQYF. The CDR3 DNA is TGTGCCAGCAGCCAGCCCGGGGGAGGGGGCAGCTCCTACGAGCAGTACTTC.